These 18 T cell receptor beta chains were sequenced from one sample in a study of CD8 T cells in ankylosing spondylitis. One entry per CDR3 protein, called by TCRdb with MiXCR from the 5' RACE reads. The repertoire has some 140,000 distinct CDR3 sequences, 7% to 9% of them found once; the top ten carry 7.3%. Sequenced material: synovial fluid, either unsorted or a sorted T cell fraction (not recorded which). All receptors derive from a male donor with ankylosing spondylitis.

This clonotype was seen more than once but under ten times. The CDR3: CASSSSTAPYEQYF. For the CDR3, the DNA is TGTGCCAGCAGTTCCTCGACAGCCCCCTACGAGCAGTACTTC. The chain uses TRBV12-3 or TRBV12-4 and TRBJ2-7, with D maybe TRBD1 (5 bases). This CDR3 is built from 14 residues. V lost 4 bases and J 2 bases, leaving 12 bases between the germline ends.

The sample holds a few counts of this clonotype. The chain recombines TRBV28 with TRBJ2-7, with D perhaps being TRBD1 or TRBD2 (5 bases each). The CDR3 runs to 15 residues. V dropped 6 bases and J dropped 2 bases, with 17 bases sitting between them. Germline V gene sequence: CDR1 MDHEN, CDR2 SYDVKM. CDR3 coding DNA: TGTGCCAGCAGGCCCCTACTTCGGGGCGCCTACGAGCAGTACTTC. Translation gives CASRPLLRGAYEQYF.

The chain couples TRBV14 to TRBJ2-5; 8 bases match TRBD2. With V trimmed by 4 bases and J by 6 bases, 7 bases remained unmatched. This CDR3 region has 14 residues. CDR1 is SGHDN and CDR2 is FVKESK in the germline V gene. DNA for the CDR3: TGTGCCAGCAGCCTGGCGGGGGGAGTAAAGACCCAGTACTTC. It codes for CASSLAGGVKTQYF.

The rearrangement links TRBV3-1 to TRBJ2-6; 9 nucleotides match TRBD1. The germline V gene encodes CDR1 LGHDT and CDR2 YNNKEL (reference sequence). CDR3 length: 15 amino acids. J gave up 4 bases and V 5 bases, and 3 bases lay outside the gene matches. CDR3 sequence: CASSYGTGGANVLTF. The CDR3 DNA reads TGTGCCAGCAGCTACGGGACAGGGGGGGCCAACGTCCTGACTTTC.

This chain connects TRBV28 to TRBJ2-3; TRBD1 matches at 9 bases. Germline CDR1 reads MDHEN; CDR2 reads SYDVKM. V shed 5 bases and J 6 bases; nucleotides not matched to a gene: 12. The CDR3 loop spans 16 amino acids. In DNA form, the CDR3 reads TGTGCCAGCAGTATAAACAGGGGGCGGGCGGCGGATACGCAGTATTTT. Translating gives CASSINRGRAADTQYF.

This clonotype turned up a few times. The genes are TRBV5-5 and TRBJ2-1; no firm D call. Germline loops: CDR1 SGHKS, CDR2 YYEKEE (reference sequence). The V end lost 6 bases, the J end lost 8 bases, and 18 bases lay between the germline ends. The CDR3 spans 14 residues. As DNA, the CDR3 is TGTGCCAGCAACTCGCTTTTGGGCCTCTATGAGCAGTTCTTC. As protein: CASNSLLGLYEQFF.

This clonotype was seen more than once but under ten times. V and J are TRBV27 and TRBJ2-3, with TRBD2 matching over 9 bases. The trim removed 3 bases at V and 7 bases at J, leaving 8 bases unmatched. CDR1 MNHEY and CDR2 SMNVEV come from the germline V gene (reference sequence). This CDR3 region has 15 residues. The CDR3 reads CASSFDPGLANTQYF. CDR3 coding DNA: TGTGCCAGCAGTTTTGATCCGGGACTAGCAAATACGCAGTATTTT.

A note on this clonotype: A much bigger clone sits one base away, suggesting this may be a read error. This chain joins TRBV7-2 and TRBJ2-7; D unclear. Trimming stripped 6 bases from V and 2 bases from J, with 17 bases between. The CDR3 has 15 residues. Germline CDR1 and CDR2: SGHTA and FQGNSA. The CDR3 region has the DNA TGTGCCAGCAGTTTTATCTCGCAGAATCCCTACGAGCAGTACTTC. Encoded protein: CASSFISQNPYEQYF.

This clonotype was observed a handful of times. CDR3 residues: CASSLKGNEAFF. The CDR3, as DNA: TGTGCCAGCAGCTTAAAAGGAAATGAAGCTTTCTTT. The chain combines TRBV11-2 with TRBJ1-1, with D hard to call. This CDR3 region has 12 residues. The V and J ends lost 2 bases and 7 bases respectively, with 8 bases between them. Germline values: CDR1 SGHAT, CDR2 FQNNGV. The full variable domain, with the rest looked up from reference TRBV11-2 and TRBJ1-1, is EAGVAQSPRYKIIEKRQSVAFWCNPISGHATLYWYQQILGQGPKLLIQFQNNGVVDDSQLPKDRFSAERLKGVDSTLKIQPAKLEDSAVYLCASSLKGNEAFFGQGTRLTVV.

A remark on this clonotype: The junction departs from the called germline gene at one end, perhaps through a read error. The CDR3 region has the DNA TGTGCCAGCAGACGACAAACGAGGACTCTCGCTTTT. It is translated as CASRRQTRTLAF. This chain connects TRBV12-3 or TRBV12-4 to TRBJ1-1; D call uncertain. This CDR3 is 12 amino acids long.

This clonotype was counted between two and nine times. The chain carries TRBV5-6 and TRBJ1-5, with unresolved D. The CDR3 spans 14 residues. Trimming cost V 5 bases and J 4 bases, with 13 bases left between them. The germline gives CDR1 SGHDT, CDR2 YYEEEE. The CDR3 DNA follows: TGTGCCAGCAGTTACTTGGGTTTGAATCAGCCCCAGCATTTT. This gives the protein CASSYLGLNQPQHF.

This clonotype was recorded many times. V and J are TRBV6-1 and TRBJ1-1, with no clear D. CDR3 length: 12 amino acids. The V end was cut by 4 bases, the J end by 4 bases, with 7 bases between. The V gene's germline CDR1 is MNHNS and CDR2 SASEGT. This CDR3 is CASSVMGTEAFF. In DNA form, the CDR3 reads TGTGCCAGCAGTGTTATGGGCACTGAAGCTTTCTTT.

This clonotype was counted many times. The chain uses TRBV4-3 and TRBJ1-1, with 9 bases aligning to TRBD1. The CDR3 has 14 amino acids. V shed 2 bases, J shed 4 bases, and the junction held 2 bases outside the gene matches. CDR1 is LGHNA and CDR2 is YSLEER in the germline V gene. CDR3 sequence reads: CASSQPDRGTEAFF. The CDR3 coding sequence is TGCGCCAGCAGCCAACCGGACAGGGGCACTGAAGCTTTCTTT.

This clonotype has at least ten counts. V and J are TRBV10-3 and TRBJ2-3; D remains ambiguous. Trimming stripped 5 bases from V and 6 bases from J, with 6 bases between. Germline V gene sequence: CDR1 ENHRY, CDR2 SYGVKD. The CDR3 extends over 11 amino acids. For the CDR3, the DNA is TGTGCCATCAGTCGAGAGGATACGCAGTATTTT. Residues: CAISREDTQYF.

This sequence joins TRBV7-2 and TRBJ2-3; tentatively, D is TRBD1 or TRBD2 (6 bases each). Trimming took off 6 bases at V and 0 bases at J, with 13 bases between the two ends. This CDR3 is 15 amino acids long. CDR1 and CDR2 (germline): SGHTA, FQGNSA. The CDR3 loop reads CASSSGGFSTDTQYF. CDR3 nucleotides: TGTGCCAGCAGTTCCGGGGGCTTTAGCACAGATACGCAGTATTTT.

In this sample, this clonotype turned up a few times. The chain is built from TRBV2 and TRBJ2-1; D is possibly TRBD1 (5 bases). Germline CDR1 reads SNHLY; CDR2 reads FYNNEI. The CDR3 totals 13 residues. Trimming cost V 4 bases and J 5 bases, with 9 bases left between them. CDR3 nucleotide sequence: TGTGCCAGCAGTGCCAGACAGAACAATGAGCAGTTCTTC. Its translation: CASSARQNNEQFF.

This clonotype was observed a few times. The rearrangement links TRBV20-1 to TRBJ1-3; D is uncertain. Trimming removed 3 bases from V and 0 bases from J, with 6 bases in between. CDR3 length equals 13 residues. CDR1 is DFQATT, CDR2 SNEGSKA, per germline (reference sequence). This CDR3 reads CSARTDSGNTIYF. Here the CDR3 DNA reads TGCAGTGCTAGGACGGACTCTGGAAACACCATATATTTT.

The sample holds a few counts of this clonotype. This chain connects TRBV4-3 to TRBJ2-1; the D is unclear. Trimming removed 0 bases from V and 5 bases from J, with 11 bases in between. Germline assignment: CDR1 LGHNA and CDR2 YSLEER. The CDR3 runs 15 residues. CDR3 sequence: CASSQDPYPDNEQFF. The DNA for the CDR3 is TGCGCCAGCAGCCAAGATCCTTACCCTGACAATGAGCAGTTCTTC.